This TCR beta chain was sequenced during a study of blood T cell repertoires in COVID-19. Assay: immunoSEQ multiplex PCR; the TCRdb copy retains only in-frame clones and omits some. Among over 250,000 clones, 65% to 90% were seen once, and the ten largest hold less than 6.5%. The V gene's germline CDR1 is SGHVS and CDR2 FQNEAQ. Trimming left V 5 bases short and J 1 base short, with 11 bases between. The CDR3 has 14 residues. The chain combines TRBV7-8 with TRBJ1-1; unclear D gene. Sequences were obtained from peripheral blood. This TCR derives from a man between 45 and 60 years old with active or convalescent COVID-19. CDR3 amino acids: CASSRDTRNTEAFF. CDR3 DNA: TGTGCCAGCAGCCGAGATACAAGGAACACTGAAGCTTTCTTT.